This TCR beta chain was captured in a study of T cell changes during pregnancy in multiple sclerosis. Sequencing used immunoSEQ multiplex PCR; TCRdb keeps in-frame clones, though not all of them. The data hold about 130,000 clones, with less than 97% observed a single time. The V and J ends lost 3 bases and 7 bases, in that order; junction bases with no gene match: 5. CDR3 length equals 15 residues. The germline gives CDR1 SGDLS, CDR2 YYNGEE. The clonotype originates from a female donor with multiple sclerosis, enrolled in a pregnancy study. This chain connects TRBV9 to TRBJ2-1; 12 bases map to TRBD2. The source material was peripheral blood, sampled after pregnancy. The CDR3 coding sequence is TGTGCCAGCAGCGCGACTAGCGGGAGTGGGAATGAGCAGTTCTTC. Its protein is CASSATSGSGNEQFF.